Sequencing of this T cell receptor beta chain was carried out in a study of cytomegalovirus exposure and HLA in healthy donors (dated by TCRdb to 2017 to 2019). Study-wide context: According to an earlier analysis of 587 of the donors, some 180 million T cells yielded some 120 million unique TCR beta sequences and about 300 Gb of sequence data. Roughly 300 gigabases of sequencing data and tens of millions of unique TCR sequences were included in an early release covering several hundred HLA-typed donors. Among the roughly 430 genotyped donors, under 90% belonged to the genetic ancestry cluster associated with self-reported Caucasian donors. The aim of the study was to test whether cataloging public T cell receptors could identify signatures of past pathogen exposure. The study used immunosequencing to profile the T cell repertoires of more than 650 subjects and linked those repertoires to cytomegalovirus serostatus. In addition to the first cohort of roughly 700 subjects, a separate validation cohort of some 120 different subjects was used. To predict cytomegalovirus infection status, the study combined high-throughput TCR immunosequencing, statistical association of individual TCRs with disease status, and machine learning. To study patterns of TCR occurrence, a later analysis re-analyzed previously published TCR beta repertoires from 500 to 850 donors and added high-resolution HLA genotyping. The later analysis used no new phenotypic data to find candidate immune exposures, relying instead on TCR beta sequences and their occurrence across donors. An earlier analysis of more than 450 of the donors used high-throughput TCR beta sequencing to judge whether each TCR beta V gene segment behaved as functional or pseudogenic. Donor age, sex, ethnicity and CMV serostatus were collected together with the repertoire data. A later genetic analysis used genome-wide SNP genotypes for about 55% of the 666 donors, treating that subset as a discovery cohort. Every discovery cohort repertoire had been produced on one sequencing platform. HLA typing covered class I and class II loci at four-digit resolution. Typing coverage differed by locus: A, B, C, DRB1 and DQB1 were typed in roughly 620-630 donors, DQA1 in roughly 510, DPA1 in around 600, and DPB1 in 450 to 490. Because of strong linkage in the cohort, four to six DR-DQ haplotypes were treated as single units for association and clustering. On average, about 240,000 unique TCR beta nucleotide sequences were sequenced per donor among 300 to 500 genotyped donors of the cohort, with about 17% of those sequences being non-productive. Overall study results and their limits: The earlier analysis of about 600 of the donors excluded some 15 rarely observed V segments, including chromosome 9 orphons, because counts were too low. In an earlier analysis of 450 to 750 of the donors, most TCR beta V segments appeared in productive rearrangements about 87% or about 30% of the time, broadly matching IMGT annotations. The classifier was reported to diagnose cytomegalovirus status with high specificity and sensitivity in both the original and validation cohorts. Compared with equally common non-associated chains, HLA-associated TCR beta chains in a later analysis were more clonally expanded and had lower generation probabilities. In the study, approximately 150 TCR beta chains were listed as associated with cytomegalovirus. Specific HLA alleles were associated with roughly 16,000 TCR beta sequences at a false discovery rate of 0.05 in a later analysis. According to the authors, the approach could potentially be generalized to other disease states and immunological phenotypes. CMV serostatus was the only immune exposure information available for the cohort. An association between a missense DCLRE1C variant and V-gene and J-gene trimming of TCR beta chains was found in a later genetic analysis and replicated in an independent cohort. Presence/absence analyses assumed roughly uniform sequencing depth across donors, an assumption that may not hold. In a later analysis, TCR association rates were found to vary across HLA loci, with the most associated TCRs seen for DRB1 alleles and the fewest for HLA-C alleles. In a later analysis, several top co-occurrence clusters were reported to appear linked to parvovirus B19, influenza, CMV and Epstein-Barr virus. A few of the identified cytomegalovirus-associated TCR beta chains were confirmed in vitro to be specific for cytomegalovirus antigens. A group of highly shared sequence variants was considered likely to be a technical artifact of the sequencing pipeline. A further reported finding was that TCR beta sequences accurately predicted the HLA-A and HLA-B alleles for most subjects in the first cohort. Most TCR sequences were seen in very few donors, while some public TCRs were found in many individuals. Because some donors lacked HLA typing at each locus, the association tests relied only on the typed subset. In this cohort, only TCR beta chains were sequenced, and detectable features were limited by the absence of alpha or paired-chain data. According to a later genetic analysis, donors in an Asian-associated ancestry cluster had fewer N-insertions in productive TCRs than the roughly 670-donor mean. Linkage disequilibrium might explain the correlated functional status among segregating V segments, but an unknown experimental factor could not be excluded. Assigning TCR associations to individual alleles was difficult when HLA alleles, especially DR and DQ, strongly co-occurred. In a later analysis, most CMV-associated TCR beta chains were found to appear HLA-restricted, with HLA associations seemingly driven largely by CMV exposure.

Library construction relied on the immunoSEQ multiplex PCR assay. The multiplex PCR relied on a mix of 60 forward primers for TCR Vbeta segments and 13 reverse primers for TCR Jbeta segments. The CDR3 region of rearranged TCR beta genes was amplified from genomic DNA by a multiplex PCR assay. The amplified TCR beta libraries were sequenced on the Illumina HiSeq System as 87-base-pair reads. In the paper's pipeline: A later analysis tallied tens of millions of unique TCR beta chains across the 666 repertoires, and about 12 million of those chains were shared by two or more donors. Raw reads were error-corrected and collapsed into unique sequences with a nearest-neighbor algorithm that merged closely related sequences to remove PCR and sequencing errors. Alignment of CDR3 sequences to IMGT reference sequences was used to assign V, D and J gene segments. For a sequence to be retained, a match of at least six nucleotides was required to both a V gene segment and a J gene segment. Rearrangements were classified as productive when the CDR3 lacked stop codons and remained in frame with V and J, and all other rearrangements were classified as non-productive. CDR3 was defined by IMGT convention, running from the second conserved V-encoded cysteine to the conserved J-encoded phenylalanine. The earlier analysis of around 640 of the donors excluded sequences that lacked an unambiguous match to a single V gene segment. In an earlier analysis of about 590 of the donors, a V segment was called functional when productive rearrangements were above 56.7%, and segregating when the standard deviation between donors exceeded 5%. To diagnose cytomegalovirus status from the catalog of TCR beta chain sequences, a statistical classification framework was built. V and J gene assignment, in a later analysis, came from comparing TCR nucleotide sequences with IMGT/GENE-DB human TR gene sequences. A later analysis assigned CDR3 sequences and most-parsimonious VDJ recombination scenarios with the TCRdist pipeline. In a later analysis, each TCR beta chain was defined by its CDR3 amino acid sequence together with its V-gene family, and reads without a unique V-gene family were excluded. In a later analysis, around 650 highly shared, low-generation-probability nucleotide sequences were removed to address suspected cross-contamination and a sequencing artifact. For each public chain, a later analysis derived a clonal expansion index from normalized ranks of inferred template counts within each repertoire. Generation probabilities in a later analysis came from a VDJ recombination model fitted to out-of-frame rearrangements, and those results were checked against IGoR. In a later analysis, TCR-TCR, TCR-HLA and TCR-CMV co-occurrence was scored with hypergeometric tests, and a repertoire-size bias correction was applied to TCR pairs. In a later analysis, false discovery rates were estimated by permuting HLA or CMV assignments 20 times. A later analysis grouped co-occurring TCRs with DBSCAN, adding TCRdist sequence similarity when clustering within HLA-allele-positive subsets. Co-occurrence clustering excluded repertoires with fewer than 30,000 or more than 120,000 public chains, plus five with anomalous nucleotide sharing. As stored in TCRdb, this immuneACCESS dataset retains in-frame rearrangements with V and J assigned. A fraction of the clones does not appear; measured against another copy, unresolved V genes explain less than half of the discrepancy, and the remainder lacks a known reason. The DNA was the basis for D and trimming; V, J and clone size are from that table. Recorded for this sample are about 160,000 clones; 60% to 80% of them occurred a single time. The ten biggest clones cover around 1.5% of the sample.

As for this clone: What antigen it recognizes has not been identified. Base qualities were left out, and no much larger clone turns up one base away.

The cohort was made up of approximately 670 healthy bone marrow donors. At the time of sampling, all cohort members were nominally healthy, though unrecorded immune exposures were likely present. The donor tested CMV seronegative, placing the donor among the 350 or so seronegative members of the cohort. Each donor provided a peripheral blood sample, and peripheral blood mononuclear cells were used for TCR beta sequencing. The Qiagen DNeasy Blood Extraction Kit was used to extract genomic DNA from the blood cell samples. The sequenced sample was PBMCs. The sequence was collected from a woman in her 30s in good health and CMV-seronegative.

In nucleotide form, the sequence is TGCGCCAGCAGCTTGGTGGGACAGGGGAGGGCCACAGATACGCAGTATTTT. Its product reads: CASSLVGQGRATDTQYF. This chain is built from TRBV5-1 and TRBJ2-3; TRBD1 lines up with 10 middle nucleotides. For CDR1 and CDR2, the germline V gene lists SGHRS and YFSETQ. Relative to germline, V is missing 0 bases and J is missing 2 bases, with 6 bases of the junction outside any gene match. The CDR3 runs 17 residues from the cysteine to the phenylalanine. Just the 51-base CDR3 DNA is kept, in frame starting at base 1. Extended through the reference TRBV5-1 and TRBJ2-3 proteins, this CDR3 yields the full variable domain: KAGVTQTPRYLIKTRGQQVTLSCSPISGHRSVSWYQQTPGQGLQFLFEYFSETQRNKGNFPGRFSGRQFSNSRSEMNVSTLELGDSALYLCASSLVGQGRATDTQYFGPGTRLTVL.